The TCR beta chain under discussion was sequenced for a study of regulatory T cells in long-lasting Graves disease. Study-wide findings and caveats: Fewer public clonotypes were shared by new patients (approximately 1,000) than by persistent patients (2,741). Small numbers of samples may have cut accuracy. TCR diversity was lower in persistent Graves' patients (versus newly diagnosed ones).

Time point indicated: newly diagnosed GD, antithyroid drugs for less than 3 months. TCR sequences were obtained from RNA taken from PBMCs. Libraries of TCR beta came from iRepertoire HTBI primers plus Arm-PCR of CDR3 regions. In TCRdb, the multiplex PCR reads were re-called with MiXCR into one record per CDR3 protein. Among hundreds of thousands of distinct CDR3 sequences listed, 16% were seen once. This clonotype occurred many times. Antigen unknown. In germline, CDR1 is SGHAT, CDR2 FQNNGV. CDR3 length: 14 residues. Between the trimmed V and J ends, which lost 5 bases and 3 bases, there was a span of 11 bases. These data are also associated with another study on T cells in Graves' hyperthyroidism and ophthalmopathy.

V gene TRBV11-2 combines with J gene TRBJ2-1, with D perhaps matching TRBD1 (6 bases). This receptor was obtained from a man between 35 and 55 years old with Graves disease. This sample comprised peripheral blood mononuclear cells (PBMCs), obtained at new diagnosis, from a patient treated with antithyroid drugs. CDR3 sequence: CASSEGQSYNEQFF. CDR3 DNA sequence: TGTGCCAGCAGCGAAGGACAGAGCTACAATGAGCAGTTCTTC.